This TCR beta chain was retrieved from a study of PD-L1 blockade in urothelial cancer (dated by TCRdb to 2016 to 2017). About the investigation overall: Every patient began therapy in the mid-2010s and was given atezolizumab 1,200 mg intravenously every 3 weeks. Nine patients reached durable clinical benefit, while 20 patients did not. An ECOG performance status of 0 or 1 was recorded for the patients, and 0 to 3 prior chemotherapy regimens had been received by the patients. Progression-free survival longer than 6 months counted as durable clinical benefit, and TCR features were additionally tested against both progression-free and overall survival. Pretreatment tumor samples and matched peripheral blood, collected serially before and after atezolizumab treatment, underwent TCR sequencing. The study, an exploratory multi-omic analysis, examined somatic, immune and clinical correlates of response to PD-L1 blockade with atezolizumab in urothelial cancer. Blood samples gave median yields of about 140,000 T cells and some 84,000 unique TCRs, along with a median clonality of about 0.084. Pretreatment blood TCR-seq was available for about 27 patients, at least one posttreatment blood collection was obtained for approximately 24 patients, and tumor TCR-seq was available for approximately 24 patients. Blood samples were analyzed 3 weeks after the start of treatment (second dose) and 6 weeks after the start of treatment. About 90% of the roughly 29 patients were males with bladder-origin urothelial cancer, and 18 of 29 reported a prior smoking history. In the same patients, pretreatment tumors underwent whole exome sequencing and RNA sequencing in addition to TCR sequencing. Findings and caveats that apply to the study as a whole: A pretreatment peripheral blood TCR clonality below the median was linked to improved progression-free and overall survival. At 3 weeks after the start of treatment, tumor-associated TCR clones in peripheral blood had expanded more in patients with durable benefit (n ≈ 22, p = 0.022). Because the sample size was small (n of about 30) and many of the analyses were exploratory, the results are meant to be hypothesis-generating.

V is cut by 3 bases and J by 5 bases, and the space between the germline ends is 4 bases. The germline V gene encodes CDR1 SGHTA and CDR2 FQGNSA. The CDR3 contains 11 residues, cysteine and phenylalanine counted. Only CDR3 DNA is held: 33 bases, read in frame from base 1. In regard to this clone: It has no known antigen specificity. The record has no base qualities; no much larger clone is one base away.

A cohort of 25 to 30 patients with locally advanced or metastatic urothelial carcinoma, treated at Memorial Sloan Kettering on a trial protocol, was included. Peripheral blood mononuclear cells were collected pretreatment and during treatment, with between 1 and 8 total time points per patient. The Qiagen DNeasy Blood extraction kit was used to purify genomic DNA from total PBMCs and from tumor samples. PBMCs were collected pretreatment and during treatment, and were isolated and stored as previously described. Synthetic TCR analog templates were spiked into each PCR so that absolute template abundance could be estimated from read counts. TCRbeta CDR3 regions were amplified from genomic DNA with bias-controlled V and J gene primers using the immunoSEQ assay. Rearranged TCRbeta segments were sequenced at approximately 20X coverage. Regarding the original processing steps: Clustering was used to correct sequencing errors, and CDR3s were annotated against IMGT to assign V, D and J genes. Downstream analyses used only productive TCRbeta rearrangements, leaving out any out-of-frame or stop-codon sequences. To compute clonality, Shannon entropy was normalized by the log of the number of unique productive sequences and then subtracted from one. Fisher's exact test with Benjamini-Hochberg correction, using a cutoff of adjusted p below 0.01, was how clones that differed between time points or between blood and tumor were identified. What TCRdb holds here is the immuneACCESS table cut down to in-frame rearrangements. Part of the clones is not present; checked against another copy, under half of the missing clones reflect an unresolved V gene, and the others are unexplained. D and trimming come from the DNA, and the V and J calls and clone size come from that table. Across this sample there are about 56,000 clones, with about 82% seen only once. 2.9% of the sample rests with the top ten.

The sequences come from PBMCs, collected around atezolizumab (anti-PD-L1) treatment. The sequence was collected from a man aged 45-60 years with urothelial cancer. The V and J genes are TRBV7-2 and TRBJ2-5; too little of a D gene remains to name it. The nucleotide sequence is given as TGTGCCAGCAGCTTTAGTGAGACCCAGTACTTC. It codes for CASSFSETQYF.